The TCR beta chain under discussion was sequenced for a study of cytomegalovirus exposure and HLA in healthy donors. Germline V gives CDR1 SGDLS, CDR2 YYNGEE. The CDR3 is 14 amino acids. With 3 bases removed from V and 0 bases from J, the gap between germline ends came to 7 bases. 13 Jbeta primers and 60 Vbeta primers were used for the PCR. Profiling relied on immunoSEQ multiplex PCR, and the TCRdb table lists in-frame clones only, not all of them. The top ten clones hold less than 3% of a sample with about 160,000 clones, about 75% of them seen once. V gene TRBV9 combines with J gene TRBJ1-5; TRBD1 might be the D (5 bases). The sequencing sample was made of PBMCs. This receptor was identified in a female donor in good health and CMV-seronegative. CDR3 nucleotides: TGTGCCAGCAGCGCCAGGGATAGCAATCAGCCCCAGCATTTT. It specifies CASSARDSNQPQHF.